What follows describes a single T cell receptor (beta chain). What it binds is not known. This CDR3 comprises 16 residues. Trimming removed 4 bases from V and 0 bases from J, with 13 bases in between. Germline V gene data show CDR1 as SGHVS and CDR2 as FNYEAQ. The data stem from a study of T cell repertoires in cytomegalovirus infection. General study findings and limits: Cumulative public TCR beta family frequency identified CMV carriers with the relevant HLA.

TCRdb called the reads again in MiXCR, with one record for every CDR3 protein. The sample gives about 920,000 distinct CDR3 sequences, 31% of which show up once; about an eighth is in the top ten. The sample was cultured CD8+ T cells from PBMCs, taken from culture after CMV antigen stimulation. The chain is built from TRBV7-6 and TRBJ2-1; no clear D. The source is a human donor in good health (CMV status not recorded). Some clones in this sample may be carry-over from other donors' samples. The CDR3 DNA sequence: TGTGCCAGCAGCTCAGTGGCGAAGAGCTCCTACAATGAGCAGTTCTTC. It encodes CASSSVAKSSYNEQFF.